These 20 T cell receptor beta chains share one sample of origin, sequenced in a study of shared clonotypes between healthy human individuals. The repertoire was sequenced with immunoSEQ multiplex PCR; TCRdb's copy has only in-frame clones and lacks some. This sample has a few million clones, with about 92% found just once. Source material: naive CD4+ T cells sorted from blood. Subset: CD45RA+ positively selected. The receptors were gathered from a man between 18 and 29 years old in good health.

This chain joins TRBV27 and TRBJ1-6, with a possible D match to TRBD1 (6 bases). Trimming pared 2 bases from V and 8 bases from J, leaving 19 bases between. CDR1 is MNHEY and CDR2 is SMNVEV in the germline V gene (reference sequence). The CDR3 loop spans 17 amino acids. The CDR3 DNA sequence: TGTGCCAGCAGTTTACAGGGGCCCGACTACTTTCATTCACCCCTCCACTTT. Translating gives CASSLQGPDYFHSPLHF.

The chain is built from TRBV29-1 and TRBJ1-3; 11 bases fit TRBD1. Germline-derived CDR1 and CDR2 are SQVTM and ANQGSEA. This CDR3 has 16 amino acids. The V and J ends lost 4 bases and 0 bases, in that order; junction bases with no gene match: 5. The CDR3 region has the DNA TGCAGCGTTGTCTGGGACAGGGGGTCCTCTGGAAACACCATATATTTT. Its translation is CSVVWDRGSSGNTIYF.

This chain connects TRBV5-6 to TRBJ1-5; D is undetermined. Trimming took off 1 base at V and 5 bases at J, with 19 bases between the two ends. This CDR3 contains 17 residues. The germline V gene has CDR1 SGHDT and CDR2 YYEEEE. The DNA for the CDR3 is TGTGCCAGCAGCTTGAGGACGATCCGGGGTGTCGATCAGCCCCAGCATTTT. Translating it yields CASSLRTIRGVDQPQHF.

The rearrangement uses TRBV10-3 and TRBJ1-2; TRBD1 matches at 8 bases. The CDR3 sequence is 13 residues long. The germline V gene encodes CDR1 ENHRY and CDR2 SYGVKD. V lost 7 bases and J lost 11; bases outside the gene matches: 12. The CDR3 sequence: CAINPGTGPGYTF. CDR3 bases: TGTGCCATCAACCCTGGGACAGGCCCAGGGTACACCTTC.

The chain links TRBV18 to TRBJ1-6, with TRBD1 matching over 7 bases. The CDR3 totals 15 residues. The ends lost 3 bases at V and 9 bases at J; junction bases unmatched: 8. The germline V gene encodes CDR1 KGHSH and CDR2 LQKENI. Here the CDR3 reads CASSPETNRGSPLHF. DNA of the CDR3: TGTGCCAGCTCACCCGAGACCAACAGGGGTTCACCCCTCCACTTT. The variable domain in full, completed from reference TRBV18 and TRBJ1-6, reads NAGVMQNPRHLVRRRGQEARLRCSPMKGHSHVYWYRQLPEEGLKFMVYLQKENIIDESGMPKERFSAEFPKEGPSILRIQQVVRGDSAAYFCASSPETNRGSPLHFGNGTRLTVT.

This chain joins TRBV19 and TRBJ2-2; TRBD2 agrees at 8 bases. The CDR3 contains 15 residues. Germline loops: CDR1 LNHDA, CDR2 SQIVND (reference sequence). Trimming cost V 2 bases and J 5 bases; bases outside gene matches: 4. CDR3 protein: CASSITGLGTGELFF. The CDR3 DNA reads TGTGCCAGTAGTATAACGGGACTAGGTACCGGGGAGCTGTTTTTT.

The genes are TRBV25-1 and TRBJ2-5; a weak D match, TRBD2 (5 bases). The CDR3 contains 15 residues. Deletions cut 0 bases from V and 5 bases from J, with 13 bases between. Germline values: CDR1 MGHDK, CDR2 SYGVNS. The CDR3 sequence is CASSEYGSPTETQYF. The DNA for the CDR3 is TGTGCCAGCAGTGAATATGGGAGTCCAACCGAGACCCAGTACTTC. The full variable domain, rest sourced from reference TRBV25-1 and TRBJ2-5, is EADIYQTPRYLVIGTGKKITLECSQTMGHDKMYWYQQDPGMELHLIHYSYGVNSTEKGDLSSESTVSRIRTEHFPLTLESARPSHTSQYLCASSEYGSPTETQYFGPGTRLLVL.

The rearrangement uses TRBV6-4 and TRBJ1-2; D is perhaps TRBD1 (5 bases). The CDR3 has 20 residues. V shed 6 bases and J shed 9 bases, with 38 bases lying between them. Germline CDR1 and CDR2: MRHNA and SNTAGT. CDR3 sequence: CASSKLATLTRQTTLFCYTF. DNA of the CDR3: TGTGCCAGCAGCAAACTAGCTACCTTAACACGACAGACTACTCTCTTTTGCTACACCTTC.

This clone was counted once. Other DNA sequences in the sample encode the same CDR3. CDR3 nucleotides: TGTGCCAGTAGTATAGAAGCGGGAGGTCCCTACGAGCAGTACTTC. Translating gives CASSIEAGGPYEQYF. The rearrangement joins TRBV19 to TRBJ2-7, with TRBD2 matching 9 bases. Germline CDR1 reads LNHDA; CDR2 reads SQIVND (reference sequence). V shed 0 bases and J 2 bases; nucleotides not matched to a gene: 2. This CDR3 is 15 amino acids long.

V gene TRBV5-5 combines with J gene TRBJ1-6; the D is unclear. Germline V gene data show CDR1 as SGHKS and CDR2 as YYEKEE (reference sequence). V shed 3 bases and J shed 3 bases, with 10 bases lying between them. The CDR3 contains 15 residues. CDR3 nucleotide sequence: TGTGCCAGCAGCTCCGACGCAAACTATAATTCACCCCTCCACTTT. Its protein is CASSSDANYNSPLHF. Filled out from reference TRBV5-5 and TRBJ1-6, the complete variable domain reads DAGVTQSPTHLIKTRGQQVTLRCSPISGHKSVSWYQQVLGQGPQFIFQYYEKEERGRGNFPDRFSARQFPNYSSELNVNALLLGDSALYLCASSSDANYNSPLHFGNGTRLTVT.

V is TRBV27 and J is TRBJ1-2, with D unclear. Germline V gene data show CDR1 as MNHEY and CDR2 as SMNVEV (reference sequence). The CDR3 is 14 amino acids. Trimming shortened V by 7 bases and J by 5 bases, and 17 bases separated the two germline ends. The CDR3 is CASTTRPGPYGYTF. The CDR3 DNA sequence: TGTGCCAGCACCACTCGACCGGGCCCTTATGGCTACACCTTC.

This chain joins TRBV21-1 and TRBJ2-6; the table's D call, TRBD2, has no DNA check behind it. TRBV21-1 is tagged as a pseudogene. The CDR3 totals 18 residues. The CDR3 spells CASSKARTRGSGANVLTF. CDR3 sequence (DNA): TGTGCCAGCAGCAAAGCGAGGACTCGGGGCTCTGGGGCCAACGTCCTGACTTTC.

The chain is built from TRBV25-1 and TRBJ2-3; 9 nucleotides agree with TRBD2. Germline-derived CDR1 and CDR2 are MGHDK and SYGVNS. The CDR3 runs to 15 residues. V shed 4 bases, J shed 1 base, and the junction held 3 bases outside the gene matches. The CDR3 here is CASSAAGGGTDTQYF. CDR3 DNA sequence: TGTGCCAGCAGTGCTGCGGGGGGGGGCACAGATACGCAGTATTTT.

The chain links TRBV18 to TRBJ2-2; 10 bases are shared with TRBD1. Looked up from germline, CDR1 is KGHSH and CDR2 is LQKENI. V lost 4 bases and J lost 5; bases outside the gene matches: 4. This CDR3 contains 15 residues. CDR3 protein: CASSQGTGETGELFF. DNA of the CDR3: TGTGCCAGCTCACAAGGGACAGGGGAGACCGGGGAGCTGTTTTTT. Full variable domain (remainder filled in from reference TRBV18 and TRBJ2-2): NAGVMQNPRHLVRRRGQEARLRCSPMKGHSHVYWYRQLPEEGLKFMVYLQKENIIDESGMPKERFSAEFPKEGPSILRIQQVVRGDSAAYFCASSQGTGETGELFFGEGSRLTVL.

The genes are TRBV18 and TRBJ1-2, with a possible D match to TRBD1 (5 bases). Germline assignment: CDR1 KGHSH and CDR2 LQKENI. V lost 5 bases to trimming and J lost 5 bases, with 12 bases between them. This CDR3 has 13 amino acids. The CDR3 region has the DNA TGTGCCAGCTCAGACCAGGGTACATATGGCTACACCTTC. Encoded protein: CASSDQGTYGYTF.

A single count supports this clone. The rearrangement uses TRBV27 and TRBJ1-3; TRBD1 is a possible D gene (6 bases). This CDR3 is built from 13 residues. Trimming removed 6 bases at V and 3 bases at J, with 9 bases between. Germline V lookup: CDR1 MNHEY, CDR2 SMNVEV (reference sequence). The DNA for the CDR3 is TGTGCCAGCAGAAAGACAGGTGGAAACACCATATATTTT. Its protein product is CASRKTGGNTIYF.

About this clone: Other DNA sequences in this sample translate to the same CDR3. The V call is TRBV9, the J call TRBJ2-3, with D maybe TRBD2 (6 bases). Germline values: CDR1 SGDLS, CDR2 YYNGEE. Trimming took 4 bases from V and 2 from J, leaving 11 bases between them. The CDR3 is made up of 14 amino acids. The CDR3 sequence: CASSPRLDTDTQYF. The CDR3 bases are TGTGCCAGCAGCCCGCGACTAGACACAGATACGCAGTATTTT. Full variable domain (outside the CDR3, taken from reference TRBV9 and TRBJ2-3): DSGVTQTPKHLITATGQRVTLRCSPRSGDLSVYWYQQSLDQGLQFLIQYYNGEERAKGNILERFSAQQFPDLHSELNLSSLELGDSALYFCASSPRLDTDTQYFGPGTRLTVL.

On this clone itself: Within the sample, other DNA sequences also encode this same CDR3. The CDR3 protein is CASSLGLAGGTYNEQFF. The CDR3 DNA is TGCGCCAGCAGCCTAGGACTAGCGGGGGGGACCTACAATGAGCAGTTCTTC. The chain joins TRBV5-1 to TRBJ2-1; 15 nucleotides agree with TRBD2. The CDR3 is 17 amino acids. With V trimmed by 4 bases and J by 2 bases, 4 bases remained unmatched. The germline V gene has CDR1 SGHRS and CDR2 YFSETQ.

This clone was seen once. The chain links TRBV11-3 to TRBJ2-6; 8 bases match TRBD1. This CDR3 contains 19 residues. J lost 2 bases, V lost 1 base, and 10 bases had no gene match. Germline CDR1 SGHNT, CDR2 YENEEA. The CDR3 reads CASSLGSGAGGAGANVLTF. The DNA for the CDR3 is TGTGCCAGCAGCTTAGGCTCTGGGGCAGGGGGCGCTGGGGCCAACGTCCTGACTTTC.

This clone appeared once. The V and J genes are TRBV5-1 and TRBJ1-1; 9 nucleotides align to TRBD1. Per germline, CDR1 SGHRS and CDR2 YFSETQ. V was pared by 3 bases and J by 2 bases, with 5 bases of the junction left unmatched. The CDR3 runs to 15 residues. The CDR3 loop is CASSSSGQGNTEAFF. The CDR3 DNA is TGCGCCAGCAGCTCCTCGGGACAGGGAAACACTGAAGCTTTCTTT.